This record concerns one T cell receptor beta chain sequence. The entry originates in a study of blood T cell repertoires in COVID-19. The assay was immunoSEQ multiplex PCR, and TCRdb's table has in-frame clones only and misses some. Among under 25,000 clones listed, 88% were seen once. V was pared by 6 bases and J by 4 bases, with 15 bases between. Germline CDR1 reads KGHSH; CDR2 reads LQKENI. CDR3 size: 14 residues. Sequencing was performed on peripheral blood. The TCR sequence derives from a man in his 70s in a cohort sampled during active COVID-19. The V and J genes are TRBV18 and TRBJ2-5; D not certain. The CDR3 loop is CASSLLESSETQYF. DNA of the CDR3: TGTGCCAGCTCGCTTTTGGAGTCATCAGAGACCCAGTACTTC.